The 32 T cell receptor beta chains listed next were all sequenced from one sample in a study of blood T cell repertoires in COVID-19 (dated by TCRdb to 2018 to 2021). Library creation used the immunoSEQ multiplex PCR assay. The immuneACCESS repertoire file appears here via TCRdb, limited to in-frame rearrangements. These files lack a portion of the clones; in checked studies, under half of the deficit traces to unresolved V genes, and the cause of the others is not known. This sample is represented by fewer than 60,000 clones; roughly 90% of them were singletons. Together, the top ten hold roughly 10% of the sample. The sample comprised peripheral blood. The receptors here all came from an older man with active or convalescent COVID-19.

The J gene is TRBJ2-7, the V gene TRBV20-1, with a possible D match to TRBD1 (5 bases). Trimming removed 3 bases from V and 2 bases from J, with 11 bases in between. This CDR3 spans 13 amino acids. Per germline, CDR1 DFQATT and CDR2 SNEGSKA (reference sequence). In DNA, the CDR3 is TGCAGTGCTAGTGTACAGGAAACCTACGAGCAGTACTTC. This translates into CSASVQETYEQYF.

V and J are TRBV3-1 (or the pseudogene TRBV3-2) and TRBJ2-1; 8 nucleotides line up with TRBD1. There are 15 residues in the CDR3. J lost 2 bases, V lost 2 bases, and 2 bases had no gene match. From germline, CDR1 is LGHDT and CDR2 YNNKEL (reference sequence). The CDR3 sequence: CASSQQGATYNEQFF. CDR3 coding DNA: TGTGCCAGCAGCCAACAGGGGGCTACCTACAATGAGCAGTTCTTC.

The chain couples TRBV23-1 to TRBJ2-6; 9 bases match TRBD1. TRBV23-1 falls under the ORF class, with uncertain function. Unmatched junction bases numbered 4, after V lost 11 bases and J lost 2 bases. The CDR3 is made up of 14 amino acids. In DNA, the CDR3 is TGCGCCCCACAGGGGGCGACTGGGGCCAACGTCCTGACTTTC. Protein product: CAPQGATGANVLTF.

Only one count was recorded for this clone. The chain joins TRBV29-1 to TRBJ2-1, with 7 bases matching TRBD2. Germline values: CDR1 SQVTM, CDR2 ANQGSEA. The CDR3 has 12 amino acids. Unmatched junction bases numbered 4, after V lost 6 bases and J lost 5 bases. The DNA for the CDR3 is TGCAGCGTGACAGCGGGGAACAATGAGCAGTTCTTC. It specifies CSVTAGNNEQFF.

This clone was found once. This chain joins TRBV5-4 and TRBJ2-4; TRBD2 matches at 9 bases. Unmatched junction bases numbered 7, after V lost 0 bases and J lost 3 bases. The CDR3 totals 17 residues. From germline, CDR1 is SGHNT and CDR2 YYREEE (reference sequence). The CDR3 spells CASSLESGGSGKNIQYF. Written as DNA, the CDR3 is TGTGCCAGCAGCTTGGAGAGCGGGGGGTCCGGCAAAAACATTCAGTACTTC.

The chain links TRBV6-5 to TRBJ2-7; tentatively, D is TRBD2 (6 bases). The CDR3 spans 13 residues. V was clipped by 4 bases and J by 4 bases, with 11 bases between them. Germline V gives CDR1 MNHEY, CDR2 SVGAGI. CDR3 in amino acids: CASSFPGTYEQYF. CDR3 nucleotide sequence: TGTGCCAGCAGTTTCCCAGGGACTTACGAGCAGTACTTC.

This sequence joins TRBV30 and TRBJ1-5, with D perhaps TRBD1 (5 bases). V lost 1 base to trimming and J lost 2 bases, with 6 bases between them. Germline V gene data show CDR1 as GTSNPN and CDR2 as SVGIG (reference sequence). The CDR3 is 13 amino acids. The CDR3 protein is CAWSGGGNQPQHF. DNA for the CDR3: TGTGCCTGGAGTGGGGGGGGCAATCAGCCCCAGCATTTT. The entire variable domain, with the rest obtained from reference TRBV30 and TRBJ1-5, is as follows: SQTIHQWPATLVQPVGSPLSLECTVEGTSNPNLYWYRQAAGRGLQLLFYSVGIGQISSEVPQNLSASRPQDRQFILSSKKLLLSDSGFYLCAWSGGGNQPQHFGDGTRLSIL.

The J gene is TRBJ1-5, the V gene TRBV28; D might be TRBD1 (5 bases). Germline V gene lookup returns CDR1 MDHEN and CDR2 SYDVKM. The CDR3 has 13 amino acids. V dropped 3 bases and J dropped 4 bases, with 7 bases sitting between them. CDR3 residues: CASSFRENQPQHF. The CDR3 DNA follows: TGTGCCAGCAGTTTCAGGGAAAATCAGCCCCAGCATTTT.

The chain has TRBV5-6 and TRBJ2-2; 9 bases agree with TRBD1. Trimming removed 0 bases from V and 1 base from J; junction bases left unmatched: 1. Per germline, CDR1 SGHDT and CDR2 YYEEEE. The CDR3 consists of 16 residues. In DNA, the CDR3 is TGTGCCAGCAGCTTGGGGGACAGGGAGAACACCGGGGAGCTGTTTTTT. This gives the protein CASSLGDRENTGELFF.

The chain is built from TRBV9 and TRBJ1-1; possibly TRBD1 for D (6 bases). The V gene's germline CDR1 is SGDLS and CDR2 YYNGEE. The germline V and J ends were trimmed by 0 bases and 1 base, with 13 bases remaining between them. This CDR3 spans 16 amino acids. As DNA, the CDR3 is TGTGCCAGCAGCGTAGAAGGACAGTTCCCGAACACTGAAGCTTTCTTT. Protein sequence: CASSVEGQFPNTEAFF. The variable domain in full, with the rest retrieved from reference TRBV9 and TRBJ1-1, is DSGVTQTPKHLITATGQRVTLRCSPRSGDLSVYWYQQSLDQGLQFLIQYYNGEERAKGNILERFSAQQFPDLHSELNLSSLELGDSALYFCASSVEGQFPNTEAFFGQGTRLTVV.

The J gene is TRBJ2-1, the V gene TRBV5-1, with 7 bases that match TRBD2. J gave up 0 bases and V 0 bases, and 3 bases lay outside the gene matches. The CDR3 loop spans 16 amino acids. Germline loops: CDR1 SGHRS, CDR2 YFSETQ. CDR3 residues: CASSLAGGSSYNEQFF. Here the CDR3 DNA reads TGCGCCAGCAGCTTGGCCGGCGGGAGCTCCTACAATGAGCAGTTCTTC.

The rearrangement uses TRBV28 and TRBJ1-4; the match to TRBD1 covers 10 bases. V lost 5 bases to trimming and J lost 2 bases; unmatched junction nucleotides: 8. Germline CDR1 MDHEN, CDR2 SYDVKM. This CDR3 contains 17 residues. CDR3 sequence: CASSGPGTGVTNEKLFF. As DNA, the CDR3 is TGTGCCAGCAGTGGACCCGGGACAGGGGTTACTAATGAAAAACTGTTTTTT.

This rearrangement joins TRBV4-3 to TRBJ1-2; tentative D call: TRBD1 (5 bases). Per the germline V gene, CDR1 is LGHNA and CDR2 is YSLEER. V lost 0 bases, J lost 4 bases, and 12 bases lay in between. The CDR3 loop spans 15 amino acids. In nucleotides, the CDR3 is TGCGCCAGCAGCCAAGATTCGCAGGGACTCTATGGCTACACCTTC. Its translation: CASSQDSQGLYGYTF.

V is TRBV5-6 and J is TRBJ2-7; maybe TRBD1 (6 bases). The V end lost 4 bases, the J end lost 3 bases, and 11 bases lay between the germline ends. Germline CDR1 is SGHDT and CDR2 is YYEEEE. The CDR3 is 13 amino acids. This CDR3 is CASSRGQIYEQYF. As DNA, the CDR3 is TGTGCCAGCAGCCGAGGACAGATCTACGAGCAGTACTTC. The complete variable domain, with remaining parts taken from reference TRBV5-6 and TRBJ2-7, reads DAGVTQSPTHLIKTRGQQVTLRCSPKSGHDTVSWYQQALGQGPQFIFQYYEEEERQRGNFPDRFSGHQFPNYSSELNVNALLLGDSALYLCASSRGQIYEQYFGPGTRLTVT.

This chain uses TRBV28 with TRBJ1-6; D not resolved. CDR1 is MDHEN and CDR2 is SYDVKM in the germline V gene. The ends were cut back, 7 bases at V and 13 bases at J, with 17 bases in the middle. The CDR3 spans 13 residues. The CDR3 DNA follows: TGTGCCAGCACTCCCGCCGGGTTATCGCCCCTCCACTTT. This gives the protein CASTPAGLSPLHF.

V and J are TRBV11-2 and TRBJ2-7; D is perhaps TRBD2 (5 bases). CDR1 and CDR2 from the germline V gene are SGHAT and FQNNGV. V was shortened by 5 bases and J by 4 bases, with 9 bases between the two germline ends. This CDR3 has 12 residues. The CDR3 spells CASSSSEYEQYF. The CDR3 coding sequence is TGTGCCAGCAGCAGTAGCGAATACGAGCAGTACTTC.

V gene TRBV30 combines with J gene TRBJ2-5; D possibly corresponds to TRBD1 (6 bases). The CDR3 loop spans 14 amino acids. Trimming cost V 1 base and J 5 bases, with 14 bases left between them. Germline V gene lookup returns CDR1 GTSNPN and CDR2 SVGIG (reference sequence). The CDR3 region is CAWSGETQGETQYF. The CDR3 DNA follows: TGTGCCTGGAGTGGGGAGACGCAGGGGGAGACCCAGTACTTC.

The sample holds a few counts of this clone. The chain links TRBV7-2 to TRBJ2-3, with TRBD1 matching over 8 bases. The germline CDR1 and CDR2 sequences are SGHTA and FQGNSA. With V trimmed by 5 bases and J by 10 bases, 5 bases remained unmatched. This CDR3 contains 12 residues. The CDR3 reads CASSLDRVSQYF. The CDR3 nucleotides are TGTGCCAGCAGCCTGGACAGGGTATCGCAGTATTTT.

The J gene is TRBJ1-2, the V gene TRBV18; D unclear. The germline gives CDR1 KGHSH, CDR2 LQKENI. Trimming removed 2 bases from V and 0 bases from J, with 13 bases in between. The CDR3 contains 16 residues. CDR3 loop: CASSPDPALANYGYTF. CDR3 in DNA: TGTGCCAGCTCACCAGATCCTGCTTTAGCTAACTATGGCTACACCTTC.

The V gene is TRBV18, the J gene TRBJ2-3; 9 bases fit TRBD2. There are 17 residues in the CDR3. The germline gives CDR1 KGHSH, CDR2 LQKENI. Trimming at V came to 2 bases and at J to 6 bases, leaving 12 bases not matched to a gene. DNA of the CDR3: TGTGCCAGCTCACCAACCCTAGCGGGGCCTCCGGCGGATACGCAGTATTTT. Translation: CASSPTLAGPPADTQYF.

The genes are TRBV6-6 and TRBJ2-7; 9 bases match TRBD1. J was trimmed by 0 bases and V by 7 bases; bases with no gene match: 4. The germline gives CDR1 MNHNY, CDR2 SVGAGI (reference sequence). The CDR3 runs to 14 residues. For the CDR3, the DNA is TGTGCCAGCATCGGGACAGGGAGCTCCTACGAGCAGTACTTC. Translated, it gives CASIGTGSSYEQYF.

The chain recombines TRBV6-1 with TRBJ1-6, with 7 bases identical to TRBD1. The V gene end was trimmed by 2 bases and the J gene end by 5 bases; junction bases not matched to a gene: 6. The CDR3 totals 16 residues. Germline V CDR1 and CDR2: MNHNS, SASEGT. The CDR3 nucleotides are TGTGCCAGCAGTGAAAGGAAGGACAGGAATAATTCACCCCTCCACTTT. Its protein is CASSERKDRNNSPLHF.

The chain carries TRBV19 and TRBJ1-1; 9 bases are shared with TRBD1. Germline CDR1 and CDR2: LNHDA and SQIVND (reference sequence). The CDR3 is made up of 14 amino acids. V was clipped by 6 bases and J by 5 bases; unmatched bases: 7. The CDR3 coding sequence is TGTGCCAGTAGCACCCCTGGGACAGGGACTGAAGCTTTCTTT. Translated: CASSTPGTGTEAFF.

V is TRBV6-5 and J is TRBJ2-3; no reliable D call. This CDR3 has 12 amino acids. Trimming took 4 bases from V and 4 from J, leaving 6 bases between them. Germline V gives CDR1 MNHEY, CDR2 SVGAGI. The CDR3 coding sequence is TGTGCCAGCAGTTCCACAGCAGATACGCAGTATTTT. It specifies CASSSTADTQYF.

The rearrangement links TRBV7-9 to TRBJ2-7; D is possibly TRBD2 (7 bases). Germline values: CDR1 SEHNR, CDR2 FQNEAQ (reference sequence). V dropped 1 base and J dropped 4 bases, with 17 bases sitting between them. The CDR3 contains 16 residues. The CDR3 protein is CASSLGQGGAHYEQYF. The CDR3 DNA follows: TGTGCCAGCAGCTTAGGGCAAGGGGGGGCCCATTACGAGCAGTACTTC.

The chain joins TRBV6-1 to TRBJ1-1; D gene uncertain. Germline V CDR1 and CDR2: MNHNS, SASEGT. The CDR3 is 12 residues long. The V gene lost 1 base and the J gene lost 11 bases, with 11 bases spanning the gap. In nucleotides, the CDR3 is TGTGCCAGCAGTGAAGGCACGAGGTCGGCTTTCTTT. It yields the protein CASSEGTRSAFF.

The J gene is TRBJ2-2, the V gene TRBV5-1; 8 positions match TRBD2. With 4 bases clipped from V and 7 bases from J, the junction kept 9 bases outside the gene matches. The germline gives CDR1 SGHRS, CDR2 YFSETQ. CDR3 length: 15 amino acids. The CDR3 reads CASSPGGTRRGELFF. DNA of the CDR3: TGCGCCAGCAGCCCGGGAGGGACTAGACGCGGGGAGCTGTTTTTT.

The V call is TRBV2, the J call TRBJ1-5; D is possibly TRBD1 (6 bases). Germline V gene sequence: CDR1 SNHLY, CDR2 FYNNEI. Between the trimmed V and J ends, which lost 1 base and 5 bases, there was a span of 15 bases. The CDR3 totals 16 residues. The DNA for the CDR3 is TGTGCCAGCAGTGAAGTCTCAGGGGCGGAGTATCAGCCCCAGCATTTT. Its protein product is CASSEVSGAEYQPQHF.

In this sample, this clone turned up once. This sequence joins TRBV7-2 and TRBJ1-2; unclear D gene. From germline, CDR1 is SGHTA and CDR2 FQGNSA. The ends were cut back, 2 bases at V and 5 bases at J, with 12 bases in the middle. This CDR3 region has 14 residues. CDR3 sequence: CASSLQPGTYGYTF. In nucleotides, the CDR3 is TGTGCCAGCAGCTTACAGCCGGGAACATATGGCTACACCTTC.

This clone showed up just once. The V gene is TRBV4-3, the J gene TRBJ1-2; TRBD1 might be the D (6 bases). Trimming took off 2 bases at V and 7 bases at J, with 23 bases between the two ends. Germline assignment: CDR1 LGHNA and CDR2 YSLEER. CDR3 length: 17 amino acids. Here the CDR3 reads CASSQIVQGRARGGYTF. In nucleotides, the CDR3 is TGCGCCAGCAGCCAAATTGTACAGGGTCGCGCACGCGGTGGCTACACCTTC.

CDR3 sequence reads: CASSFGGGNTIYF. The CDR3 nucleotides read TGTGCCAGCAGTTTCGGGGGGGGAAACACCATATATTTT. This sequence joins TRBV12-3 or TRBV12-4 and TRBJ1-3; a weak D match, TRBD1 (5 bases). V lost 3 bases and J lost 4, with 7 bases in between. The CDR3 extends over 13 amino acids.

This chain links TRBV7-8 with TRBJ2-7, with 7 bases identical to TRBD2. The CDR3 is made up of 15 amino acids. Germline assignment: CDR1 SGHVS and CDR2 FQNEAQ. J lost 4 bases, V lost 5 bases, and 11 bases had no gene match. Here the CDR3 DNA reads TGTGCCAGCAGCGCCACTGGCGGGGGATATTACGAGCAGTACTTC. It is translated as CASSATGGGYYEQYF.